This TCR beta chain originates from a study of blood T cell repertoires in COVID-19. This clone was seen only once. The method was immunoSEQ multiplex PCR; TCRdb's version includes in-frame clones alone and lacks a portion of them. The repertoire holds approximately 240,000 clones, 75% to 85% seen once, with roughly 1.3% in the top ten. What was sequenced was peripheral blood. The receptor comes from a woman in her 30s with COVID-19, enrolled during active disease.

DNA of the CDR3: TGTGCCAGCGCGATCATGGATTCACCCCTCCACTTT. This sequence encodes CASAIMDSPLHF. V gene TRBV2 combines with J gene TRBJ1-6; D not certain. In germline, CDR1 is SNHLY, CDR2 FYNNEI. This CDR3 has 12 amino acids. With 8 bases removed from V and 8 bases from J, the gap between germline ends came to 10 bases.